This T cell receptor beta chain was captured in a study of Ad26.COV2.S vaccination and SARS-CoV-2 variants. Whole-study context: Once or twice, 56 days apart, Ad26.COV2.S was delivered intramuscularly.

Treatment reported: 15 to 20 received Ad26.COV2.S at low or high dose, single or two shots; several received placebo; per-sample allocation not given. Collection of samples fell on day 63 after the first vaccine or placebo injection. SARS-CoV-2 spike from the Wuhan strain was encoded by the vaccine, an Ad26 vector. Using immunoSEQ multiplex PCR, the repertoire was profiled, and TCRdb retains in-frame clones only, with some absent. The sample lists 400,000 to 500,000 clones; approximately 88% were seen once. CDR3 length: 16 residues. Germline V gives CDR1 SGDLS, CDR2 YYNGEE. Germline trimming cut 3 bases from V and 7 bases from J; bases unmatched to any gene: 13.

The sequencing here drew on peripheral blood, taken in a trial of Ad26.COV2.S vaccine versus placebo. The clonotype was recovered from a person between 18 and 59 years old who received the Ad26.COV2.S COVID-19 vaccine or a placebo. The chain has TRBV9 and TRBJ2-1; 7 bases map to TRBD2. For the CDR3, the DNA is TGTGCCAGCAGCGCATTTTACGGGGAGGGTCCAAATGAGCAGTTCTTC. It is translated as CASSAFYGEGPNEQFF.